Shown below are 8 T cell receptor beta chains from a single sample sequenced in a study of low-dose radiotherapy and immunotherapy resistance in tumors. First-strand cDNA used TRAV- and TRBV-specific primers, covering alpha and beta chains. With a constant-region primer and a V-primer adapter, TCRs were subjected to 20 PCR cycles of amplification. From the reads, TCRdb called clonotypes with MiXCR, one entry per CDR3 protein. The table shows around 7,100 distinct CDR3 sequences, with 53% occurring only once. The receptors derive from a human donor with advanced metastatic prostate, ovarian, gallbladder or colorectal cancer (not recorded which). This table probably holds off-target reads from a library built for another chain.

Here the CDR3 reads CSAPTSGTTDTQYF. As DNA, the CDR3 is TGCAGTGCTCCGACTAGCGGTACCACAGATACGCAGTATTTT. The chain carries TRBV20-1 and TRBJ2-3, with TRBD2 identical over 9 bases. Germline CDR1 DFQATT, CDR2 SNEGSKA (reference sequence). The V gene end was trimmed by 5 bases and the J gene end by 2 bases; junction bases not matched to a gene: 5. There are 14 residues in the CDR3.

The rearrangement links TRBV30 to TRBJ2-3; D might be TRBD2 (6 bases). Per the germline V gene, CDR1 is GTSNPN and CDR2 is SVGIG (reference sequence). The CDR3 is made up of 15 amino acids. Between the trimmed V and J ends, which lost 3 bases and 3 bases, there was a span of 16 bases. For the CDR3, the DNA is TGTGCCTGGAGCCAACTAGCTGCTAAAACAGATACGCAGTATTTT. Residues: CAWSQLAAKTDTQYF.

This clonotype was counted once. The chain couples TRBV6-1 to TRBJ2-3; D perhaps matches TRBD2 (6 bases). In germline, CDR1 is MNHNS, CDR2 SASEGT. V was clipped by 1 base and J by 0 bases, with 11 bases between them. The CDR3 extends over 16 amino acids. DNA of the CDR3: TGTGCCAGCAGTGAAGATTTGGCGGGGAGCACAGATACGCAGTATTTT. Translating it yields CASSEDLAGSTDTQYF.

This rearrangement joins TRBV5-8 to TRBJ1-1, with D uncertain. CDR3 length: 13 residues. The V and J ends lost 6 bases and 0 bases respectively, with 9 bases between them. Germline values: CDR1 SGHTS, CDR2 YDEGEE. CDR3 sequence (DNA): TGTGCCAGCACCTTAAAGATGAACACTGAAGCTTTCTTT. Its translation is CASTLKMNTEAFF.

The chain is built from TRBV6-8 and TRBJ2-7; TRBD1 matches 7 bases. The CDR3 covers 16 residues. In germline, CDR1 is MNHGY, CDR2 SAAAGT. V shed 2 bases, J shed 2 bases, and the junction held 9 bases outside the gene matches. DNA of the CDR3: TGTGCCAGCAGTTACCTCCGGGCGACAGGGCCCTACGAGCAGTACTTC. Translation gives CASSYLRATGPYEQYF.

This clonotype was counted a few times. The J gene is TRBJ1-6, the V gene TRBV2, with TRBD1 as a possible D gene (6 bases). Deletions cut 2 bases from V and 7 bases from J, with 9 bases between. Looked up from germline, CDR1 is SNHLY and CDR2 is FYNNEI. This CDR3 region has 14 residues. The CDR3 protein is CASSERQENSPLHF. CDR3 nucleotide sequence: TGTGCCAGCAGTGAAAGACAGGAGAATTCACCCCTCCACTTT.

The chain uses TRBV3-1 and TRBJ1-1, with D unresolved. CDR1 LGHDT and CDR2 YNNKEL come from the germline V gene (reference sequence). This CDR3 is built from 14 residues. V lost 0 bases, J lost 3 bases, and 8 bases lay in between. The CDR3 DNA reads TGTGCCAGCAGCCAAGAACCGGGGTACACTGAAGCTTTCTTT. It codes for CASSQEPGYTEAFF.

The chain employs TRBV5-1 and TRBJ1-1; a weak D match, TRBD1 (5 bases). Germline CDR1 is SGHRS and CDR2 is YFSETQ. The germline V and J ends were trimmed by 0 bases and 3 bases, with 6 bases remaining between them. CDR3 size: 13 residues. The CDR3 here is CASSLGGDTEAFF. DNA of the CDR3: TGCGCCAGCAGCTTGGGGGGGGACACTGAAGCTTTCTTT.